A selection of T cell receptor beta chains follows, all from one sample in a study of T cell responses to AZD1222 COVID-19 vaccine. Assay used: immunoSEQ multiplex PCR; TCRdb lists only in-frame clones, some missing. The sample yields roughly 150,000 clones, 87% seen once. This specimen consisted of peripheral blood, obtained 28 days after the second AZD1222 dose. These TCRs come from an adult who received the AZD1222 COVID-19 vaccine. Both conserved end residues are part of each CDR3. The D gene is left open where the match is weak. Size tells how often a clone was seen (once, few, many) or the class of an expanded clone, and some rows leave it out.

TRBV28	TRBJ2-2	TRBD2	-	TGTGCCAGCAGTTCCCCCGGGAGGGGGAAGAGGACCGGGGAGCTGTTTTTT	CASSSPGRGKRTGELFF
TRBV6-2/TRBV6-3	TRBJ2-1	-	-	TGTGCCAGCAGTTACTCGGTTACCTACAATGAGCAGTTCTTC	CASSYSVTYNEQFF
TRBV28	TRBJ1-3	TRBD1	-	TGTGCCAGCAGCCCCACAGGGGACTCTGGAAACACCATATATTTT	CASSPTGDSGNTIYF
TRBV7-8	TRBJ2-1	-	-	TGTGCCAGCAGTTCCCCCCGAGAGAGGGACTACAATGAGCAGTTCTTC	CASSSPRERDYNEQFF
TRBV28	TRBJ2-3	-	-	TGTGCCAGCAGTTTATCCGAGCAGGCCAGGGGTACGCAGTATTTT	CASSLSEQARGTQYF
TRBV29-1	TRBJ2-6	-	few	TGCAGCGTTGATTTTCGAGGGGCCAACGTCCTGACTTTC	CSVDFRGANVLTF
TRBV28	TRBJ1-2	TRBD1	-	TGTGCCAGCCGGACAGGGGGAGGGTATGGCTACACCTTC	CASRTGGGYGYTF
TRBV28	TRBJ2-7	-	-	TGTGCCAGCAGTTCGATAGACGCCTACGAGCAGTACTTC	CASSSIDAYEQYF
TRBV7-8	TRBJ2-1	TRBD2	-	TGTGCCAGCAGCCCTCTAGCGGGAAGTTACAATGAGCAGTTCTTC	CASSPLAGSYNEQFF
TRBV7-2	TRBJ2-7	TRBD2	-	TGTGCCAGCAGCTCCCGGAGTAGCGGGAGTCCTTGGGGCCCTTCCGAGCAGTACTTC	CASSSRSSGSPWGPSEQYF
TRBV7-3	TRBJ1-5	TRBD1	-	TGTGCTAGGGGGCCTAGCAATCAGCCCCAGCATTTT	CARGPSNQPQHF
TRBV7-8	TRBJ2-1	TRBD2	-	TGTGCCAGCAGCTTAGGGAGGTCTAGCGGGAGATTTAGTGAGCAGTTCTTC	CASSLGRSSGRFSEQFF
TRBV6-2/TRBV6-3	TRBJ1-5	TRBD1	-	TGTGCCAGCAGTTCCCCGGGACAGGGGAGCGGACAGCCCCAGCATTTT	CASSSPGQGSGQPQHF
TRBV5-5	TRBJ2-7	TRBD2	-	TGTGCCAGCAGCCCAGGGTTAGCGGGAGGGCGGTACGAGCAGTACTTC	CASSPGLAGGRYEQYF
TRBV27	TRBJ1-4	-	-	TGTGCCAGCAGTCCATCGACCGGCGCTAATGAAAAACTGTTTTTT	CASSPSTGANEKLFF
TRBV7-2	TRBJ1-2	TRBD1	-	TGTGCCAGCAGCAACCCGGGGGACAGCCACTACACCTTC	CASSNPGDSHYTF
TRBV7-2	TRBJ2-1	TRBD1	-	TGTGCCAGCAGCTTAGCACAGGGGGCCTACAATGAGCAGTTCTTC	CASSLAQGAYNEQFF
TRBV5-4	TRBJ2-5	-	-	TGTGCCAGCAGCTTGGCCGGTGGCGAGACCCAGTACTTC	CASSLAGGETQYF
TRBV3-1/TRBV3-2	TRBJ2-1	-	-	TGTGCCAGCAGCCAAGCGGCAGGATCCTACAATGAGCAGTTCTTC	CASSQAAGSYNEQFF
TRBV18	TRBJ2-7	-	-	TGTGCCAGCTCACCTACCCTCGGGTACGAGCAGTACTTC	CASSPTLGYEQYF
TRBV7-9	TRBJ1-2	-	-	TGTGCCAGCAGTTCCCGGGCGGATGGCTACACCTTC	CASSSRADGYTF
TRBV5-6	TRBJ1-1	-	-	TGTGCCAGCAGCATCGCCGAGAAGCTCAGGGACACTGAAGCTTTCTTT	CASSIAEKLRDTEAFF
TRBV5-5	TRBJ2-1	-	once	TGTGCCAGCAGCTTGTCAGGGGTGTCCTACAATGAGCAGTTCTTC	CASSLSGVSYNEQFF
TRBV10-3	TRBJ2-2	TRBD2	-	TGTGCCATCACCAAGATGAGCGGGAGGGCCGAAACCGGGGAGCTGTTTTTT	CAITKMSGRAETGELFF
TRBV5-1	TRBJ1-2	-	once	TGCGCCAGCAGCTTAAGAGACAGCGATGGCTACACCTTC	CASSLRDSDGYTF
TRBV5-6	TRBJ1-1	-	-	TGTGCCAGCAGCTTGGCAGGGGCCCTGAACACTGAAGCTTTCTTT	CASSLAGALNTEAFF
TRBV4-3	TRBJ2-6	-	-	TGCGCCAGCAGCTCCCGTCTAGGGTTTACTGGGGCCAACGTCCTGACTTTC	CASSSRLGFTGANVLTF
TRBV28	TRBJ2-1	TRBD2	-	TGTGCCAGCAGGCCCCCACTAGCGGGGGGGGGTGAGCAGTTCTTC	CASRPPLAGGGEQFF
TRBV7-2	TRBJ1-2	TRBD1	-	TGTGCCAGCTTAGGACAGGGTAACTATGGCTACACCTTC	CASLGQGNYGYTF
TRBV3-1/TRBV3-2	TRBJ2-3	-	-	TGTGCCAGCAGCCAATCGAATACGCAGTATTTT	CASSQSNTQYF
TRBV28	TRBJ2-7	-	-	TGTGCCAGCACCACGCCTTACGAGCAGTACTTC	CASTTPYEQYF
TRBV6-6	TRBJ2-2	TRBD1	-	TGTGCCAGCAGTCAGAGACAGGGGACGGTCGTGGTCACCGGGGAGCTGTTTTTT	CASSQRQGTVVVTGELFF
TRBV4-3	TRBJ2-1	TRBD2	-	TGCGCCAGCAGCCATCGGACTAGCGGGATGGAACTTGAGCAGTTCTTC	CASSHRTSGMELEQFF
TRBV12-3/TRBV12-4	TRBJ1-1	TRBD1	once	TGTGCCAGCACCGTCAGGGGGCGTACTGAAGCTTTCTTT	CASTVRGRTEAFF
TRBV30	TRBJ1-6	TRBD1	-	TGTGCCTGGGGGACAGGGCTCAATTCACCCCTCCACTTT	CAWGTGLNSPLHF
TRBV7-2	TRBJ1-5	-	-	TGTGCCAGCAGCCCCATGCCAGGGGGCAATCAGCCCCAGCATTTT	CASSPMPGGNQPQHF
TRBV18	TRBJ2-6	TRBD2	-	TGTGCCAGCTCACCACCGACTAGCGGGAGGGCCGACTCTGGGGCCAACGTCCTGACTTTC	CASSPPTSGRADSGANVLTF
TRBV4-1	TRBJ1-2	-	-	TGCGCCAGCAGCCAAGATCGGCGCAGGGCTGGCTACACCTTC	CASSQDRRRAGYTF
TRBV5-1	TRBJ2-3	TRBD2	-	TGCGCCAGCAGCTTGGGGCCAAGACTAGCGGGAGAAGCTGATACGCAGTATTTT	CASSLGPRLAGEADTQYF
TRBV7-3	TRBJ1-2	-	-	TGTGCCAGCAGCCAGGGACGGAACTATGGCTACACCTTC	CASSQGRNYGYTF
TRBV5-6	TRBJ2-1	TRBD2	once	TGTGCCAGCAGCTTTTCCAGCGGGAGTACCTTCTTC	CASSFSSGSTFF
TRBV24-1	TRBJ2-1	TRBD2	-	TGTGCCACCAGTGATAGACCCCAAGCGGGAATCCACAATGAGCAGTTCTTC	CATSDRPQAGIHNEQFF
TRBV7-4	TRBJ1-4	TRBD1	-	TGTGCCAGCAGCTTACTTATTATAGGGGGCGGTTGCCTTAATGAAAAACTGTTTTTT	CASSLLIIGGGCLNEKLFF
TRBV7-9	TRBJ1-5	-	-	TGTGCCAGCAGCCGCTCGACTGGAGGGGATGGGGGCAATCAGCCCCAGCATTTT	CASSRSTGGDGGNQPQHF
TRBV19	TRBJ2-1	TRBD1	-	TGTGCCAGTAGTCTCACAGGGGGAGCCTACAATGAGCAGTTCTTC	CASSLTGGAYNEQFF